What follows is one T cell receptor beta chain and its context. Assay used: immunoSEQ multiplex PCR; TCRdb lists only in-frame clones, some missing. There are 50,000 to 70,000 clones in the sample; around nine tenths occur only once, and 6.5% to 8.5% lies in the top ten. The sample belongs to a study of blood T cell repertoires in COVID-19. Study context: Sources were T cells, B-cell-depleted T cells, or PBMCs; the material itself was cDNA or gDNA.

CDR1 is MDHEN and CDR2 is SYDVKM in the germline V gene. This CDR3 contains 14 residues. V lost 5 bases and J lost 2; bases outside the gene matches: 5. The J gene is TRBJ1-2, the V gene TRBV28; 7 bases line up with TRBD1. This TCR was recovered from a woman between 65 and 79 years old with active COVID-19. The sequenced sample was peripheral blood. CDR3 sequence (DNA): TGTGCCAGCAGTGTCCCAGGGGGAAACTATGGCTACACCTTC. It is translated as CASSVPGGNYGYTF.